These 5 T cell receptor beta chains share one sample of origin, sequenced in a study of radiation and T cells in renal cell carcinoma (dated by TCRdb to 2019 to 2021). Read against the paper, the sample's time point label means: baseline pretreatment blood. Sample treatment or condition, as interpreted from the label and publication: 15 Gy SBRT to primary tumor, nephrectomy 4 weeks later. The method was the immunoSEQ multiplex PCR assay. Imported from immuneACCESS, the table was reduced by TCRdb to in-frame sequences with V and J called. These copies leave out some clones; in studies compared against another copy, an unresolved V gene accounts for under half, and the cause of the remainder is not known. The sample profile shows about 50,000 clones; 65% to 90% of them were found once. Of the sample, roughly 33% falls within the top ten clones. This material consisted of blood, taken from a patient whose treatment included radiotherapy and nephrectomy. These receptors all stem from a woman in her seventies with renal cell carcinoma.

V and J are TRBV6-5 and TRBJ1-2; D may be TRBD1 (5 bases). Germline values: CDR1 MNHEY, CDR2 SVGAGI. The V end lost 4 bases, the J end lost 5 bases, and 17 bases lay between the germline ends. CDR3 length: 15 amino acids. The CDR3 is CASSSGSPVEYGYTF. CDR3 coding DNA: TGTGCCAGCAGTTCAGGGAGTCCGGTAGAGTATGGCTACACCTTC.

The V and J genes are TRBV5-6 and TRBJ1-5; D uncertain. Germline V gene lookup returns CDR1 SGHDT and CDR2 YYEEEE. The length of the CDR3 is 12 residues. V lost 0 bases and J lost 5, with 3 bases in between. The DNA for the CDR3 is TGTGCCAGCAGCTTGGGGGATCAGCCCCAGCATTTT. Translation: CASSLGDQPQHF.

This chain uses TRBV13 with TRBJ1-2, with 8 bases identical to TRBD1. Trimming cost V 5 bases and J 0 bases; bases outside gene matches: 8. The CDR3 loop spans 16 amino acids. The V gene's germline CDR1 is PRHDT and CDR2 FYEKMQ (reference sequence). CDR3 DNA: TGTGCCAGCAGCACGGGACAGGCGGTCACTAACTATGGCTACACCTTC. Protein: CASSTGQAVTNYGYTF. Complete variable domain (other parts from reference TRBV13 and TRBJ1-2): AAGVIQSPRHLIKEKRETATLKCYPIPRHDTVYWYQQGPGQDPQFLISFYEKMQSDKGSIPDRFSAQQFSDYHSELNMSSLELGDSALYFCASSTGQAVTNYGYTFGSGTRLTVV.

The gene calls are TRBV27 and TRBJ2-3; TRBD2 aligns across 7 bases. Germline CDR1 and CDR2: MNHEY and SMNVEV (reference sequence). The length of the CDR3 is 19 residues. V shed 3 bases and J 2 bases; nucleotides not matched to a gene: 17. The DNA of the CDR3 is TGTGCCAGCAGTTTGAGGATCTGGGCTAGCGGTTATCCCACAGATACGCAGTATTTT. Encoded protein: CASSLRIWASGYPTDTQYF.

The gene calls are TRBV14 and TRBJ2-7, with D perhaps matching TRBD1 (6 bases). V was shortened by 5 bases and J by 4 bases, with 9 bases between the two germline ends. The CDR3 contains 12 residues. Germline CDR1 reads SGHDN; CDR2 reads FVKESK. This CDR3 is CASSTTGYEQYF. The CDR3 DNA reads as TGTGCCAGCAGCACGACAGGATACGAGCAGTACTTC.